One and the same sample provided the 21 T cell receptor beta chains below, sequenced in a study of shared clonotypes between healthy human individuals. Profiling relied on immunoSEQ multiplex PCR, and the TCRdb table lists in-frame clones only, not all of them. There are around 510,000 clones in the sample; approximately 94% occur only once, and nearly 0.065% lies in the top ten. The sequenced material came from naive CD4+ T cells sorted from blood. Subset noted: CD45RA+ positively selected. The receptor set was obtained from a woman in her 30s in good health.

CDR3 bases: TGCGCCAGCAGCTTGGTGGGACAGGCGAGCCACTCTGGAAACACCATATATTTT. Translated: CASSLVGQASHSGNTIYF. The V call is TRBV5-1, the J call TRBJ1-3, with 8 bases matching TRBD1. The V gene end was trimmed by 0 bases and the J gene end by 0 bases; junction bases not matched to a gene: 8. This CDR3 has 18 amino acids. Germline lookup yields CDR1 SGHRS and CDR2 YFSETQ.

CDR3 amino acids: CASSSGGQLNSPLHF. CDR3 sequence (DNA): TGTGCCAGCAGCTCGGGGGGACAGCTAAATTCACCCCTCCACTTT. This chain links TRBV7-9 with TRBJ1-6; 7 nucleotides match TRBD1. Unmatched junction bases numbered 7, after V lost 4 bases and J lost 7 bases. The CDR3 is 15 residues long. Per germline, CDR1 SEHNR and CDR2 FQNEAQ (reference sequence).

CDR3 amino acids: CASSRGLAQDTQYF. In DNA, the CDR3 is TGCGCCAGCAGCCGGGGACTAGCGCAGGATACGCAGTATTTT. The chain links TRBV5-1 to TRBJ2-3, with 10 nucleotides matching TRBD2. Germline CDR1 and CDR2: SGHRS and YFSETQ. The junction had 5 bases not matched to a gene; V was cut back by 4 bases and J by 6 bases. This CDR3 is 14 amino acids long.

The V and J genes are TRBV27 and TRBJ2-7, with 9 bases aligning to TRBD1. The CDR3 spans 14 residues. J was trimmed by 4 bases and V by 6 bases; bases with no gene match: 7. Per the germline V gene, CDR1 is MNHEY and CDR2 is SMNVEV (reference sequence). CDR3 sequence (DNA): TGTGCCAGCAGCCTCGGGACAGGGATGTACGAGCAGTACTTC. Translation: CASSLGTGMYEQYF.

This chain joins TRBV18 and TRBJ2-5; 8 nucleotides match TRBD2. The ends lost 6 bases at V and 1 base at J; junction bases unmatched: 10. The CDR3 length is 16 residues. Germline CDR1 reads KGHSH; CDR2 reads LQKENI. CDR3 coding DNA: TGTGCCAGCTCCGGGGGAGCGGGAGTGGCCCAAGAGACCCAGTACTTC. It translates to CASSGGAGVAQETQYF.

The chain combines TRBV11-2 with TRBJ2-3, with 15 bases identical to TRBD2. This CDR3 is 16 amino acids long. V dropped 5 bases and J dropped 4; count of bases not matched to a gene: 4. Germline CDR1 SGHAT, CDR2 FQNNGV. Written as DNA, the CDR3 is TGTGCCAGCAGCAAATGGACTAGCGGGAGGGCAGATACGCAGTATTTT. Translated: CASSKWTSGRADTQYF.

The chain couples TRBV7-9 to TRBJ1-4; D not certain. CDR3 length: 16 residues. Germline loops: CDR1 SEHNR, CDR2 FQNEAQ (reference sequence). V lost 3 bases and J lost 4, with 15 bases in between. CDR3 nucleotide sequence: TGTGCCAGCAGCTTTAGTCTCGGGAGATTTAATGAAAAACTGTTTTTT. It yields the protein CASSFSLGRFNEKLFF.

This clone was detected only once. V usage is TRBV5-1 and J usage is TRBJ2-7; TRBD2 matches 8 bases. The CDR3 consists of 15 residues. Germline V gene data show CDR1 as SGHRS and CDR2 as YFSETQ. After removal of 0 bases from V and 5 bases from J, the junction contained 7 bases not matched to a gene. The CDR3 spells CASSLAGTSVDEQYF. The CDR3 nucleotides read TGCGCCAGCAGCTTGGCCGGGACTAGTGTAGACGAGCAGTACTTC. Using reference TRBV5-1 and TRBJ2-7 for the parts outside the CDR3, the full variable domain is KAGVTQTPRYLIKTRGQQVTLSCSPISGHRSVSWYQQTPGQGLQFLFEYFSETQRNKGNFPGRFSGRQFSNSRSEMNVSTLELGDSALYLCASSLAGTSVDEQYFGPGTRLTVT.

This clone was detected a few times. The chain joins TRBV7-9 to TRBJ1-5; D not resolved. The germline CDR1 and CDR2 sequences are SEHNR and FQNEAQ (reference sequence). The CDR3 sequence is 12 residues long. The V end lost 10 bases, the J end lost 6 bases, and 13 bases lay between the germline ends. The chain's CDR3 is CATSGGGQPQHF. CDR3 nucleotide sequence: TGTGCCACCTCAGGAGGCGGTCAGCCCCAGCATTTT.

The CDR3 nucleotides read TGCGCCAGCAGCGAAGGGGCCGTCGGCCGGCGGGAGCTGTTTTTT. Its translation: CASSEGAVGRRELFF. J is TRBJ2-2 and V is TRBV5-1, with D maybe TRBD1 (5 bases). V was clipped by 4 bases and J by 9 bases, with 19 bases between them. The CDR3 covers 15 residues. CDR1 and CDR2 (germline): SGHRS, YFSETQ.

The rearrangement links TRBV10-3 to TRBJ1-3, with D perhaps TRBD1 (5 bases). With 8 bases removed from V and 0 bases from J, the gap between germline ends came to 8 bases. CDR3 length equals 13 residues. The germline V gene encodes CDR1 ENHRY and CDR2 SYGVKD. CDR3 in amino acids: CAIGGVSGNTIYF. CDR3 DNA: TGTGCCATCGGAGGGGTCTCTGGAAACACCATATATTTT.

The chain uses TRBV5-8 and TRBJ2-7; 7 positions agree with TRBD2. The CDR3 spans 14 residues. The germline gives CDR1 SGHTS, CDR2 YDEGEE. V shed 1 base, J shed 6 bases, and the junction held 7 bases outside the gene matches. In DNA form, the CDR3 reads TGTGCCAGCAGCTTGATTAGCGGGCCGGTCGAGCAGTACTTC. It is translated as CASSLISGPVEQYF.

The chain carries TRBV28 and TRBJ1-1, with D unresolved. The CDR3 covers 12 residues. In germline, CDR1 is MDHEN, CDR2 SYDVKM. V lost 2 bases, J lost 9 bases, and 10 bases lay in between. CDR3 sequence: CASSLGWKQAFF. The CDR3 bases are TGTGCCAGCAGTTTAGGGTGGAAACAAGCTTTCTTT.

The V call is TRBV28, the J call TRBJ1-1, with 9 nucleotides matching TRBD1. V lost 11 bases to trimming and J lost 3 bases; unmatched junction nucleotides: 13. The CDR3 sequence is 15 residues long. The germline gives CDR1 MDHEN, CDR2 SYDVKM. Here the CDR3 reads CAALYRGLRDTEAFF. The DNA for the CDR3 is TGTGCCGCACTATACAGGGGGCTTAGGGACACTGAAGCTTTCTTT.

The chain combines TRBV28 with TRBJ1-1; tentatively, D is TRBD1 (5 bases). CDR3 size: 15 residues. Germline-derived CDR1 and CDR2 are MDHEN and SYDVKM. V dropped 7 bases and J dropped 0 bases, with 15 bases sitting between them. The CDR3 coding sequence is TGTGCCAGCACCCGGGACGTCGCCTTGAACACTGAAGCTTTCTTT. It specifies CASTRDVALNTEAFF.

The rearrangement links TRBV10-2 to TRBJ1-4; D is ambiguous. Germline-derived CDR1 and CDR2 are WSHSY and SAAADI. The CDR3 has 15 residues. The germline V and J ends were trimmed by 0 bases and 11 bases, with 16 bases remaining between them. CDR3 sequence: CASSESNPSMNKLFF. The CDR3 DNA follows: TGCGCCAGCAGTGAGTCGAACCCGTCCATGAACAAACTGTTTTTT.

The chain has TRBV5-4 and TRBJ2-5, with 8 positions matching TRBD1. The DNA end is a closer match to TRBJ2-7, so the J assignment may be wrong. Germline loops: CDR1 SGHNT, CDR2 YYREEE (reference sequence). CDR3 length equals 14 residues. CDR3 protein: CASSSRTGSYEQYF. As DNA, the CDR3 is TGTGCCAGCAGTTCGAGGACAGGGTCCTACGAGCAGTACTTC.

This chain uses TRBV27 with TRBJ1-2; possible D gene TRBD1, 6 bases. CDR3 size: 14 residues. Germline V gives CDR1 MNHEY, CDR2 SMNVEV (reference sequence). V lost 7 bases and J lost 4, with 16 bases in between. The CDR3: CASTPAGDGYGYTF. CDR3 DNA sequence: TGTGCCAGCACCCCGGCAGGGGATGGCTATGGCTACACCTTC.

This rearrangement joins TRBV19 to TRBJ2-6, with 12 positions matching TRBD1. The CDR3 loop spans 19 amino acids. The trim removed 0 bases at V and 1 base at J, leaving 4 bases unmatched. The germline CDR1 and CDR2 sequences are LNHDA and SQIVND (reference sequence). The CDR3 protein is CASSIETGQGASGANVLTF. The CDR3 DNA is TGTGCCAGTAGTATAGAGACGGGACAGGGGGCATCTGGGGCCAACGTCCTGACTTTC.

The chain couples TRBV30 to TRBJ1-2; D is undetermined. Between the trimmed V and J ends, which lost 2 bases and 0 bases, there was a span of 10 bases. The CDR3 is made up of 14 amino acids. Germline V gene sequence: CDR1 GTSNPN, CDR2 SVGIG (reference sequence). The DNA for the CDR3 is TGTGCCTGGAGTCTGCCGGCGCCTAACTATGGCTACACCTTC. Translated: CAWSLPAPNYGYTF.

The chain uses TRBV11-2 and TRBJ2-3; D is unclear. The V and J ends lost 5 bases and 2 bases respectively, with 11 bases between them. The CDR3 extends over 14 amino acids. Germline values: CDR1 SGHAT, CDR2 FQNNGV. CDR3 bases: TGTGCCAGCAGCCACCGAACAGACACAGATACGCAGTATTTT. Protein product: CASSHRTDTDTQYF.